This entry is about one TCR beta chain. This record belongs to a study of cytomegalovirus exposure and HLA in healthy donors. Primers for the PCR totalled 60 Vbeta and 13 Jbeta. TCRdb's table, derived via immunoSEQ multiplex PCR, lists solely in-frame clones and lacks some. Seen here are some 200,000 clones, more than 60% observed once, and the top ten hold around a sixth. V dropped 7 bases and J dropped 0 bases, with 16 bases sitting between them. CDR1 is MNHEY, CDR2 SMNVEV, per germline (reference sequence). The CDR3 is 17 amino acids. V usage is TRBV27 and J usage is TRBJ2-6, with D uncertain. The specimen sequenced was PBMCs. The TCR originated in a man aged 35 to 55 in good health and CMV-seronegative. The CDR3 reads CASKAVQTSSGANVLTF. CDR3 DNA: TGTGCCAGCAAGGCGGTCCAGACCAGCTCTGGGGCCAACGTCCTGACTTTC.